This T cell receptor beta chain was sequenced for a study of T cell responses to AZD1222 COVID-19 vaccine. TCRdb keeps only in-frame clones here, not all; method: immunoSEQ multiplex PCR. Of 150,000 or so clones listed, 90% were seen once; the top ten hold roughly 1.6%. With respect to this clone: Its antigen is still unknown.

Germline V CDR1 and CDR2: SGHTA, FQGNSA. The CDR3 runs 14 residues. V was shortened by 3 bases and J by 7 bases, with 10 bases between the two germline ends. Overall study findings and caveats: Nearly half of unique spike-specific TCRs reportedly avoided B.1.351 and B.1.1.7 mutated regions. Among the donors, most were white British and more were female, and clonal diversity was possibly underestimated. Spike-specific TCR breadth and depth rose after two AZD1222 doses. Baseline seropositivity occurred in only six AZD1222 recipients.

The J gene is TRBJ1-6, the V gene TRBV7-2; D might be TRBD1 (5 bases). The receptor comes from an adult in good health. The sequencing used peripheral blood, collected on day 0 of AZD1222 vaccination. The CDR3 protein is CASSFGGWNSPLHF. The CDR3 DNA follows: TGTGCCAGCAGCTTTGGGGGATGGAATTCACCCCTCCACTTT. The variable domain in full, with the rest retrieved from reference TRBV7-2 and TRBJ1-6, is GAGVSQSPSNKVTEKGKDVELRCDPISGHTALYWYRQSLGQGLEFLIYFQGNSAPDKSGLPSDRFSAERTGGSVSTLTIQRTQQEDSAVYLCASSFGGWNSPLHFGNGTRLTVT.